This T cell receptor beta chain stems from a study of T cells after posttransplantation cyclophosphamide. Germline-derived CDR1 and CDR2 are GTSNPN and SVGIG (reference sequence). The CDR3 is made up of 12 amino acids. Trimming stripped 0 bases from V and 8 bases from J, with 10 bases between. General observations from the study: Tissue-infiltrating T cells from skin or gut overlapped little with blood T cells. Recipient CMV seropositivity and CMV reactivation strongly tracked TRB clonality. Donor CD8+ memory clones often dominated recipient blood repertoires at later times.

A marrow graft followed busulfan-fludarabine conditioning, with cyclophosphamide on days +3 and +4. The assay was immunoSEQ multiplex PCR, and TCRdb's table has in-frame clones only and misses some. The specimen has about 5,000 clones, none found just once. This clone was seen at least ten times. The antigen remains undetermined. This chain uses TRBV30 with TRBJ1-2; the D is unclear. The sequencing used PBMCs, collected after allogeneic stem cell transplant with posttransplant cyclophosphamide. The receptor was isolated from a male patient between 55 and 70 years old who received an allogeneic stem cell transplant from a related donor, was CMV-positive, and had no GVHD. The graft donor may account for some of the T cells. CDR3 region: CAWSVNRVGYTF. Here the CDR3 DNA reads TGTGCCTGGAGTGTAAATCGGGTAGGCTACACCTTC.